This entry concerns a single TCR beta chain. Its antigen is not identified. From germline, CDR1 is SGHRS and CDR2 YFSETQ. The V gene lost 0 bases and the J gene lost 5 bases, with 11 bases spanning the gap. This CDR3 is 14 amino acids long. The second PCR ran roughly 7 to 12 cycles with a sample-barcoded 5' primer and J-beta primers. Each sample provided no less than 2.5 million CDR3-containing paired-end reads. TCRdb ran MiXCR on the 5' RACE reads and lists one entry per CDR3 protein. The sample shows fewer than 2 million distinct CDR3 sequences, about two fifths of them seen only once. The sample comes from a study of blood T cells in healthy people across ages. Overall study findings and caveats: Naive CD4+ cells and diversity were both higher in long-lived donors than in aged donors. Not knowing donor CMV status may have confounded expanded clonotype changes. Unsorted PBMC input precluded a conclusive naive versus antigen-experienced comparison.

This clonotype originated in a human donor in good health. Sequenced material: blood. The rearrangement uses TRBV5-1 and TRBJ1-1; D unresolved. Here the CDR3 reads CASSLVAERTEAFF. In nucleotides, the CDR3 is TGCGCCAGCAGCTTGGTTGCGGAGAGGACTGAAGCTTTCTTT.